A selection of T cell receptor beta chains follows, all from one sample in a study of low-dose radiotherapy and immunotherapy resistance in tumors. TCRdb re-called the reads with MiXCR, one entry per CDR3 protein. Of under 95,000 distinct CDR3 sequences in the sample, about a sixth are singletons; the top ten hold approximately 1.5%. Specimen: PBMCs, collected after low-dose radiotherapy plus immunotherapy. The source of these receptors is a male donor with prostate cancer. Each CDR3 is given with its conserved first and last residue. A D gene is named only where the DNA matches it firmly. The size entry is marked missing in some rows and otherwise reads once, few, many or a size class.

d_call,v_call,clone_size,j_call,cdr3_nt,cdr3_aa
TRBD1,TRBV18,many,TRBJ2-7,TGTGCCAGCTCACCTACGGGACAGGGAGGCTACGAGCAGTACTTC,CASSPTGQGGYEQYF
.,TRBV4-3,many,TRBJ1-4,TGCGCCAGCAGCCAAGATAGGACAACAACTAATGAAAAACTGTTTTTT,CASSQDRTTTNEKLFF
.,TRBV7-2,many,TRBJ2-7,TGTGCCAGCAGCTCTCTGGTAGGGTACGAGCAGTACTTC,CASSSLVGYEQYF
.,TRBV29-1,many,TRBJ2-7,TGCAGCGCAGGGGCCCTTCGCGAGCAGTACTTC,CSAGALREQYF
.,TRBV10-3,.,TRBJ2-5,TGTGCCATCAGTCAAGGGGGGAACCAAGAGACCCAGTACTTC,CAISQGGNQETQYF
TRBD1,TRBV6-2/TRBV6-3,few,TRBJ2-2,TGTGCCAGCAGGCGACCCGGGACAGGTGAAACCGGGGAGCTGTTTTTT,CASRRPGTGETGELFF
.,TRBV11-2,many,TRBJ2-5,TGTGCCAGCAGCTTAGATGGTGGTCTGGGGACCCAGTACTTC,CASSLDGGLGTQYF
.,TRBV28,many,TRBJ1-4,TGTGCCAGCAGTTTGGCTAGGGTTGGGGATGAAAAACTGTTTTTT,CASSLARVGDEKLFF
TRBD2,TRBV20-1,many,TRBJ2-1,TGCAGTGCCACCGGGACTAGCGGGTTCATCTCCTACAATGAGCAGTTCTTC,CSATGTSGFISYNEQFF
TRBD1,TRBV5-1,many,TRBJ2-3,TGCGCCAGCAGGGGCACCTACGGGACAGGGGTGACAGATACGCAGTATTTT,CASRGTYGTGVTDTQYF
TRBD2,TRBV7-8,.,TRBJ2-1,TGTGCCAGCAGCCTACAAATTCGACTAGCGGGGGGGGAGCAGTTCTTC,CASSLQIRLAGGEQFF
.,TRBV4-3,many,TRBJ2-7,TGCGCCAGCAGCCAAGGAATCAGGGGAAACGAGCAGTACTTC,CASSQGIRGNEQYF
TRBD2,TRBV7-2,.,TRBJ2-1,TGTGCCAGCAGCGCCCTTGGTAGCGGGAGTATCAATGAGCAGTTCTTC,CASSALGSGSINEQFF
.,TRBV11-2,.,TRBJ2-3,TGTGCCAGCAGCCGCTCGGTAGATACGCAGTATTTT,CASSRSVDTQYF
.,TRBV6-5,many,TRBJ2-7,TGTGCCAGCAGTTACTCGGTGGGATCCCACGAGCAGTACTTC,CASSYSVGSHEQYF
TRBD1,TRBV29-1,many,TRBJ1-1,TGCAGCGTTGAACCGGGACAGGGCTTGGGGGCTGAAGCTTTCTTT,CSVEPGQGLGAEAFF
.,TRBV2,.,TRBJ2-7,.,CASTNQTSMYLCASSRLAAPRYF
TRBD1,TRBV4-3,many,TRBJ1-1,TGCGCCAGCAGCCAGAGTTCTACAGGGGCCACTGAAGCTTTCTTT,CASSQSSTGATEAFF
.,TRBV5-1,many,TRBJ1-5,TGCGCCAGCAGCCCGGACGGCTATAGCAATCAGCCCCAGCATTTT,CASSPDGYSNQPQHF
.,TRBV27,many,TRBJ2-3,TGTGCCAGCAGTTTGAATTATCTAGATACGCAGTATTTT,CASSLNYLDTQYF
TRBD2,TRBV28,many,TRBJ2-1,TGTGCCAGTTCTTATAGCGGGAGGGCTATGGGTTTCAATGAGCAGTTCTTC,CASSYSGRAMGFNEQFF
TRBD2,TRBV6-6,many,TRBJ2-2,TGTGCCACCGGGTTAATAGCGGGAGACACCGGGGAGCTGTTTTTT,CATGLIAGDTGELFF
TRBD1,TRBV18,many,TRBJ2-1,TGTGCCAGCTCACCGATGACAGGGGTAATCTACAATGAGCAGTTCTTC,CASSPMTGVIYNEQFF
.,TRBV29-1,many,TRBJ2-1,TGCAGCGTGGGATCCCCGGCTACTCAGTTCTTC,CSVGSPATQFF
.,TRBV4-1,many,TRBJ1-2,TGCGCCAGCAGCCAGGAAACACCGAACTATGGCTACACCTTC,CASSQETPNYGYTF
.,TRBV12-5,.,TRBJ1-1,TGTGCCAGCACCTTAAACACAAACACTGAAGCTTTCTTT,CASTLNTNTEAFF
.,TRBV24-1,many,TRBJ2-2,TGTGCCACCAGTGTGGCGGAACCGAACACCGGGGAGCTGTTTTTT,CATSVAEPNTGELFF
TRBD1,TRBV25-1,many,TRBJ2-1,TGTGCCAGCAGTGGGGTTCCTATCCGGACAGGGAGCTACAATGAGCAGTTCTTC,CASSGVPIRTGSYNEQFF
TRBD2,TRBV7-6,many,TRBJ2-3,TGTGCCAGCAGCTTGGGGCCGGGACTAGCGGAGAAAATCACAGATACGCAGTATTTT,CASSLGPGLAEKITDTQYF
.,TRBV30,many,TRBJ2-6,TGTGCCTGGAGTGGGGCAGGAGGGTCTGGGGCCAACGTCCTGACTTTC,CAWSGAGGSGANVLTF
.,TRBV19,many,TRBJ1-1,TGTGCCAGTAGTAGGGGTCAGGAGACTGAAGCTTTCTTT,CASSRGQETEAFF
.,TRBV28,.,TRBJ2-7,TGTGCCAGCAGTTTAAGCCGGGGGGCCTCCTACGAGCAGTACTTC,CASSLSRGASYEQYF
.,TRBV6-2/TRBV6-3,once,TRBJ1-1,TGTGCCAGCAGTTACACGTCCGCGGGCTATACTGAAGCTTTCTTT,CASSYTSAGYTEAFF
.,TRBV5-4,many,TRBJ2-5,TGTGCCAGCAGCCTTGAGGGGGGAAAGACCCAGTACTTC,CASSLEGGKTQYF
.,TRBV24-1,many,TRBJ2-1,TGTGCCACCAGTGATTCGATGCAGGTTCCCAATGAGCAGTTCTTC,CATSDSMQVPNEQFF
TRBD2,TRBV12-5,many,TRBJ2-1,TGTGCTAGTGGTCCAAACCTCGGGACTAGCGTCGACAATGAGCAGTTCTTC,CASGPNLGTSVDNEQFF
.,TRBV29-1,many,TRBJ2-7,TGCAGCGTTGGGGGGTCTGGGGGCCACAAAAGCTTC,CSVGGSGGHKSF
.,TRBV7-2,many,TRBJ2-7,TGTGCCAGCAGCTTACCTTCAGGGGACTACGAGCAGTACTTC,CASSLPSGDYEQYF
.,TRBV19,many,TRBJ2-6,TGTGCCAGTAGTAAGGGGAAACGATCTGGGGCCAACGTCCTGACTTTC,CASSKGKRSGANVLTF
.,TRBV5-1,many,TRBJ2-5,TGTGCCAGCAGCTTGGGTGGGGGGGCTACGGAGACCCAGTACTTC,CASSLGGGATETQYF
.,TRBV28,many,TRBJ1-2,TGTGCCAGCAGTCCCAGCAGTTTGGAGGGCTACACCTTC,CASSPSSLEGYTF
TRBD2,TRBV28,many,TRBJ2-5,TGTGCCAGCAGTCCCCGATGGCGGGAGGACCAAGAGACCCAGTACTTC,CASSPRWREDQETQYF
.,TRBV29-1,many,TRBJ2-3,TGCAGCGCCCGACGCGAGCCAGATACGCAGTATTTT,CSARREPDTQYF
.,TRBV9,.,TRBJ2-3,TGTGCCAGCAGCGTAGTACCGGGAACAGATACGCAGTATTTT,CASSVVPGTDTQYF
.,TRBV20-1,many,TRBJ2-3,TGCAGTGCTCGGCCGTACACAGATACGCAGTATTTT,CSARPYTDTQYF
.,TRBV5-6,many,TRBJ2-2,TGTGCCAGCAGCTTCAGTCCAGGGGCCTCGAACACCGGGGAGCTGTTTTTT,CASSFSPGASNTGELFF
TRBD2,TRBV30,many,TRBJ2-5,TGTGCCTGGGGAGTAGCGGGAGTGGAGACCCAGTACTTC,CAWGVAGVETQYF
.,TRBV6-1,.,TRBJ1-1,TGTGCCAGCAGTGAAAGGGAGAACACTGAAGCTTTCTTT,CASSERENTEAFF
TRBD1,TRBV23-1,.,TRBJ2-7,TGCGCCCAGCGAGAGGAGGGGACAGGGAACCCGGGCGAGCAGTACTTC,CAQREEGTGNPGEQYF
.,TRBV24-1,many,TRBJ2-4,TGTGCCACCAGTGACCCTCGCGTAGCCAAAAACATTCAGTACTTC,CATSDPRVAKNIQYF
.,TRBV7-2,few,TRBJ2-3,TGTGCCAGCAGCTCAGGGTGGACAGATACGCAGTATTTT,CASSSGWTDTQYF
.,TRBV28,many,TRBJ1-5,TGTGCCAGCGCCCGCTCCAGACAGGGCAATCAGCCCCAGCATTTT,CASARSRQGNQPQHF
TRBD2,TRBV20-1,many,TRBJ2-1,TGCAGTGCTAGAACTAGCGGGATGGTTAATGAGCAGTTCTTC,CSARTSGMVNEQFF
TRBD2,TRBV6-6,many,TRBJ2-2,TGTGCCAGCAGCACCCGGCGGGAGGGCCGCGGGGAGCTGTTTTTT,CASSTRREGRGELFF